Given below is one TCR beta chain in context. The data belong to a study of cytomegalovirus exposure and HLA in healthy donors. PCR employed 60 Vbeta and 13 Jbeta primers. Produced via immunoSEQ multiplex PCR; TCRdb's table is partial and in-frame only. The repertoire has about 110,000 clones, roughly 80% of them found once; the top ten carry 2% to 2.5%. The ends lost 5 bases at V and 8 bases at J; junction bases unmatched: 8. There are 15 residues in the CDR3. Germline V lookup: CDR1 MDHEN, CDR2 SYDVKM. This sequence joins TRBV28 and TRBJ1-4; TRBD1 aligns across 10 bases. This sequence originates from a man aged 25 to 45 in good health and CMV-seronegative. The sequencing sample was made of PBMCs. The CDR3 bases are TGTGCCAGCAGTATGGGACAGGGGTTCAACGAAAAACTGTTTTTT. Amino acids: CASSMGQGFNEKLFF. Supplemented by reference TRBV28 and TRBJ1-4, the full variable domain reads DVKVTQSSRYLVKRTGEKVFLECVQDMDHENMFWYRQDPGLGLRLIYFSYDVKMKEKGDIPEGYSVSREKKERFSLILESASTNQTSMYLCASSMGQGFNEKLFFGSGTQLSVL.